This T cell receptor (beta chain) was identified during a study of molecular identifiers for immune sequencing clone quantification (dated by TCRdb to the late 2010s). Background on the whole study: For a replicate experiment, RNA from 20,000 or 100,000 naive CD8 T cells was divided into five aliquots, and four of the five aliquots were sequenced. This methods study benchmarked molecular-identifier clustering-based TCR repertoire sequencing (MIDCIRS) and TCR RNA copy counting, using CD8 T cells to do so.

Worth noting for this clonotype: Its antigen remains unidentified. One end of the junction does not line up with germline, which may come from a read error.

Reading from cysteine to phenylalanine, the CDR3 counts 15 amino acids. Of the read, only the CDR3 DNA is kept; its 45 bases are in frame from base 1. CDR1 is given as MNHEY and CDR2 as SMNVEV, both from the germline V gene (reference sequence). The study at large found these results: Spiked-in Jurkat TCR RNA equivalent to a single cell was reported to be detectable even among more than 900,000 naive CD8 T cells. The sizes of highly expanded clones could end up underestimated when identical TCR molecules share a barcode. The naive libraries included spiked-in Jurkat TCR RNA (10 copies' worth), and this RNA is not part of the donor repertoire. When barcode sub-clustering was omitted, TCR diversity was inflated by chimeric consensus sequences, with chimeras reaching as high as 47%. Modeling gave roughly 3 recovered TCR RNA copies per cell versus around 10 by digital PCR, implying about 30% capture efficiency. In CMV-specific effector cells, clones with more than 20 RNA copies accounted for over 99% of molecules, whereas in naive cells such clones accounted for under 1%.

Library preparation employed PCR. The listed sequencing device is Illumina HiSeq 4000. Bulk TCR libraries were made following a previously described method, with the TCR primers given in Table S5. Purification of total RNA was performed with the Qiagen AllPrep DNA/RNA kit. Reads from multiple sequencing runs of the same library were pooled before analysis. Under the source paper's analysis protocol: Reads were retained only if their TCR constant sequence matched exactly, and those retained reads were trimmed to 150 nt and grouped according to their 12-nt molecular barcodes. Reads in each barcode group were sub-clustered using a 15% Levenshtein threshold, and a quality-weighted consensus sequence was built for each RNA molecule. Non-functional sequences were discarded, and so were lower-count sequences lying one edit away from another sequence. Barcode sub-clusters with fewer than 20% of the maximum read count were removed, based on fitting two negative binomial distributions. The public reads were reprocessed in TCRdb via fastp at Q25 and MiXCR, keeping in-frame beta chains. One record per CDR3 amino acid sequence lists the most common genes and DNA. Clone size and V and J calls follow TCRdb, not the original study. A total of 460,000 or so distinct CDR3 sequences appear in this sample, 20% to 25% of them only once. Of the sample, under 0.85% falls within the top ten clones.

Naive CD8 T cell libraries were made from roughly 18,000 to 920,000 sorted cells using 10%, 30% or 50% of purified RNA. Naive CD8 T cells were FACS-sorted as CD8+CD4-CCR7+CD45RA+ on a BD FACSAria II into RLT Plus buffer. Detection sensitivity was tested by spiking Jurkat RNA equal to fewer than twelve TCR copies' worth into samples containing roughly 17,000-1,000,000 naive CD8 T cells. CD8 T cells were enriched with RosetteSep CD8+ T Cell Enrichment Cocktail and Ficoll-Paque, followed by ACK red cell lysis. This sequence was found in a human donor in good health. Some libraries in this study had Jurkat cell RNA spiked in. The V and J genes are TRBV27 and TRBJ2-1; the D gene cannot be resolved beyond TRBD1 or TRBD2, each matching 6 bases. The sequencing input was naive CD8+ T cells from blood, with Jurkat cell RNA spiked in. The meaning of the sample's cell subset or site label: FACS-sorted CD8+CD4-CCR7+CD45RA+ naive T cells. The CDR3 loop reads CASRLWGAIYNEQFF. At the DNA level, the sequence is TGTGCCAGCCGTTTATGGGGGGCGATATACAATGAGCAGTTCTTC.